Following are 5 T cell receptor beta chains from one sample sequenced in a study of cytomegalovirus exposure and HLA in healthy donors (dated by TCRdb to the late 2010s). Library preparation employed the immunoSEQ multiplex PCR assay. TCRdb re-hosts the immuneACCESS table, in-frame sequences only. Its copies lack some clones; in the studies checked, an unresolved V gene accounts for under half of them, and the cause for the rest is not known. The sample profile shows more than 60,000 clones; around 97% of them were found once. Of the sample, under 2% is held by the ten largest clones. The sample was PBMCs. All receptors come from a woman younger than 30 in good health and CMV-seropositive.

CDR3 coding DNA: TGTGCCAGCAGAACGGGGGGAGAGACCCAGTACTTC. This codes for CASRTGGETQYF. The rearrangement uses TRBV6-4 and TRBJ2-5; 7 positions agree with TRBD2. CDR3 length: 12 residues. The trim removed 6 bases at V and 4 bases at J, leaving 2 bases unmatched. CDR1 is MRHNA, CDR2 SNTAGT, per germline.

This clone was picked up a small number of times. This chain joins TRBV27 and TRBJ2-7; no reliable D call. CDR1 and CDR2 (germline): MNHEY, SMNVEV (reference sequence). The CDR3 has 13 residues. The V and J ends lost 5 bases and 6 bases respectively, with 14 bases between them. CDR3 sequence reads: CASSRVVGAEQYF. The CDR3 nucleotides read TGTGCCAGCAGTCGCGTCGTGGGCGCCGAGCAGTACTTC.

This clone is a singleton in its sample. The chain couples TRBV25-1 to TRBJ1-1; a weak D match, TRBD1 (6 bases). Germline CDR1 reads MGHDK; CDR2 reads SYGVNS. The CDR3 extends over 18 amino acids. Deletions cut 1 base from V and 4 bases from J, with 22 bases between. This CDR3 is CASSEFRGRRGMTTEAFF. CDR3 bases: TGTGCCAGCAGTGAATTTAGGGGGAGGCGGGGGATGACCACTGAAGCTTTCTTT. Looking up the rest from reference TRBV25-1 and TRBJ1-1 gives the full variable domain: EADIYQTPRYLVIGTGKKITLECSQTMGHDKMYWYQQDPGMELHLIHYSYGVNSTEKGDLSSESTVSRIRTEHFPLTLESARPSHTSQYLCASSEFRGRRGMTTEAFFGQGTRLTVV.

The rearrangement joins TRBV28 to TRBJ2-3; 8 bases map to TRBD2. The CDR3 is made up of 21 amino acids. The V gene's germline CDR1 is MDHEN and CDR2 SYDVKM. The V gene end was trimmed by 2 bases and the J gene end by 6 bases; junction bases not matched to a gene: 25. CDR3 residues: CASSLKGGLVGWGYSTDTQYF. CDR3 coding DNA: TGTGCCAGCAGTTTAAAGGGGGGACTAGTGGGCTGGGGGTATTCGACGGATACGCAGTATTTT.

The chain combines TRBV13 with TRBJ2-1; perhaps TRBD1 as D (6 bases). Germline V lookup: CDR1 PRHDT, CDR2 FYEKMQ (reference sequence). Trimming took off 7 bases at V and 7 bases at J, with 20 bases between the two ends. The CDR3 has 15 residues. In nucleotides, the CDR3 is TGTGCCAGCAACTTTAGAGTCAGGGGAAGGAATGAGCAGTTCTTC. This codes for CASNFRVRGRNEQFF. Full variable domain (remainder filled in from reference TRBV13 and TRBJ2-1): AAGVIQSPRHLIKEKRETATLKCYPIPRHDTVYWYQQGPGQDPQFLISFYEKMQSDKGSIPDRFSAQQFSDYHSELNMSSLELGDSALYFCASNFRVRGRNEQFFGPGTRLTVL.